The 14 T cell receptor beta chains below were found in one sample sequenced in a study of T-cell memory formation after mild COVID-19 (dated by TCRdb to the early 2020s). The library was produced with 5' RACE. The sequencer was an Illumina NovaSeq 6000. TCRdb took the public reads, trimmed them with fastp at Q25, ran MiXCR for clone calling and kept in-frame beta chains. Merged by CDR3 protein, the rows form single entries marked with the most common genes and DNA. The sample profile shows 350,000 to 500,000 distinct CDR3 sequences; about a quarter of them were found once. The top ten clones comprise around 14% of the sample. The sequenced sample consisted of PBMCs or a T cell subset sorted from them (not recorded which). Every receptor here comes from an adult woman who had mild COVID-19 (a few samples of this study predate the infection). The sample titles of this study are shuffled in the database, so cell type and time point are left out; the donor was told from shared clones.

V and J are TRBV7-3 and TRBJ2-1, with 9 bases that match TRBD2. V shed 5 bases, J shed 6 bases, and the junction held 11 bases outside the gene matches. The CDR3 has 16 amino acids. Germline V gene lookup returns CDR1 SGHTA and CDR2 FQGTGA. CDR3 sequence (DNA): TGTGCCAGCAGCCTCAAGGGACTAGCAAGACCCAATGAGCAGTTCTTC. Encoded protein: CASSLKGLARPNEQFF.

The CDR3 nucleotides read TGTGCCAGCAGCCAACCCCGGACAGGGCGGAACACCGGGGAGCTGTTTTTT. It specifies CASSQPRTGRNTGELFF. The V call is TRBV14, the J call TRBJ2-2; TRBD1 matches at 8 bases. The V and J ends lost 2 bases and 1 base, in that order; junction bases with no gene match: 6. The germline V gene has CDR1 SGHDN and CDR2 FVKESK. The CDR3 contains 17 residues.

In the case of this clonotype: The junction and the germline gene differ at one end; a read error may be behind it. This chain uses TRBV25-1 with TRBJ1-1; D is uncertain. Germline V gene data show CDR1 as MGHDK and CDR2 as SYGVNS. The CDR3 contains 13 residues. The CDR3, as DNA: TGTGCCAGCAGTAAATATACCTGGGCTGAAGCTTTCTTT. It codes for CASSKYTWAEAFF.

The rearrangement uses TRBV9 and TRBJ1-1; no firm D call. In germline, CDR1 is SGDLS, CDR2 YYNGEE. This CDR3 region has 15 residues. The germline V and J ends were trimmed by 4 bases and 6 bases, with 19 bases remaining between them. The CDR3 reads CASSPADPLGSEAFF. Here the CDR3 DNA reads TGTGCCAGCAGCCCCGCGGATCCCTTAGGTTCTGAAGCTTTCTTT.

This clonotype was recorded once. The junction and the germline gene differ at one end; a read error may be behind it. The V call is TRBV6-5, the J call TRBJ1-6; a weak D match, TRBD1 (6 bases). Germline CDR1 is MNHEY and CDR2 is SVGAGI. This CDR3 contains 14 residues. The CDR3 nucleotides are TGTGCCAGCAGAAGTGGGACACTAAGTTCACACCTCCACTTT. Protein: CASRSGTLSSHLHF.

Here the CDR3 reads CASSTIGAYEQYF. The CDR3 region has the DNA TGTGCCAGCAGCACAATAGGGGCCTACGAGCAGTACTTC. This rearrangement joins TRBV2 to TRBJ2-7, with D perhaps TRBD1 (5 bases). The CDR3 is made up of 13 amino acids. Trimming stripped 6 bases from V and 2 bases from J, with 11 bases between. In germline, CDR1 is SNHLY, CDR2 FYNNEI. Drawing the rest from reference TRBV2 and TRBJ2-7, the complete variable domain is EPEVTQTPSHQVTQMGQEVILRCVPISNHLYFYWYRQILGQKVEFLVSFYNNEISEKSEIFDDQFSVERPDGSNFTLKIRSTKLEDSAMYFCASSTIGAYEQYFGPGTRLTVT.

This clonotype was detected only a few times. V and J are TRBV5-1 and TRBJ2-3; D call uncertain. The CDR3 spans 15 residues. Germline loops: CDR1 SGHRS, CDR2 YFSETQ. V was pared by 4 bases and J by 6 bases, with 18 bases between. CDR3 bases: TGCGCCAGCAGCGAAGGAGACACCTCCGGGGATACGCAGTATTTT. Its translation is CASSEGDTSGDTQYF.

The CDR3 loop is CSAGQDSYEQYF. For the CDR3, the DNA is TGCAGTGCTGGACAAGACAGCTACGAGCAGTACTTC. The genes are TRBV20-1 and TRBJ2-7, with D possibly being TRBD1 (5 bases). Trimming took off 5 bases at V and 3 bases at J, with 11 bases between the two ends. In germline, CDR1 is DFQATT, CDR2 SNEGSKA (reference sequence). The CDR3 consists of 12 residues.

The chain links TRBV5-1 to TRBJ2-3; 8 nucleotides line up with TRBD1. This CDR3 has 13 residues. Germline V gives CDR1 SGHRS, CDR2 YFSETQ. J was trimmed by 6 bases and V by 4 bases; bases with no gene match: 4. The CDR3 sequence is CASSRNRGDTQYF. CDR3 DNA sequence: TGCGCCAGCAGCCGAAACAGGGGGGATACGCAGTATTTT.

This clonotype has just a few counts. The chain recombines TRBV12-5 with TRBJ2-1; D is undetermined. The germline V gene encodes CDR1 LGHNT and CDR2 FRNRAP. V was cut by 5 bases and J by 4 bases, with 9 bases left in between. This CDR3 is 13 amino acids long. The CDR3 here is CASGPDEYNEQFF. CDR3 in DNA: TGTGCTAGTGGTCCCGATGAATACAATGAGCAGTTCTTC. Full variable domain (remainder filled in from reference TRBV12-5 and TRBJ2-1): DARVTQTPRHKVTEMGQEVTMRCQPILGHNTVFWYRQTMMQGLELLAYFRNRAPLDDSGMPKDRFSAEMPDATLATLKIQPSEPRDSAVYFCASGPDEYNEQFFGPGTRLTVL.

The chain employs TRBV5-1 and TRBJ2-3; 9 nucleotides align to TRBD2. Trimming removed 0 bases from V and 11 bases from J; junction bases left unmatched: 13. The CDR3 is 16 residues long. Germline CDR1 and CDR2: SGHRS and YFSETQ. The CDR3 coding sequence is TGCGCCAGCAGCTTGGTAGGCGGGGGGGGCGCAGGTAGGCAGTATTTT. Encoded protein: CASSLVGGGGAGRQYF.

Only a few counts were recorded for this clonotype. The chain carries TRBV6-5 and TRBJ2-7, with TRBD1 matching over 9 bases. Germline-derived CDR1 and CDR2 are MNHEY and SVGAGI. This CDR3 is built from 14 residues. V dropped 7 bases and J dropped 3; count of bases not matched to a gene: 7. The CDR3 DNA is TGTGCCAGCAAACGGGACAGGGAAGGCTACGAGCAGTACTTC. Translating gives CASKRDREGYEQYF.

This clonotype was picked up a small number of times. The chain carries TRBV5-1 and TRBJ2-3; D gene unclear. The germline gives CDR1 SGHRS, CDR2 YFSETQ. Trimming removed 5 bases from V and 0 bases from J, with 7 bases in between. This CDR3 is built from 13 residues. The CDR3 DNA reads as TGCGCCAGCAGGGATAGTAGCACAGATACGCAGTATTTT. It is translated as CASRDSSTDTQYF.

The V call is TRBV6-5, the J call TRBJ1-2; 9 bases align to TRBD1. The CDR3 totals 16 residues. From germline, CDR1 is MNHEY and CDR2 SVGAGI. V lost 2 bases to trimming and J lost 6 bases; unmatched junction nucleotides: 10. The CDR3 sequence is CASSYAMGQGYDGYTF. CDR3 nucleotides: TGTGCCAGCAGTTACGCGATGGGACAGGGATATGATGGCTACACCTTC.